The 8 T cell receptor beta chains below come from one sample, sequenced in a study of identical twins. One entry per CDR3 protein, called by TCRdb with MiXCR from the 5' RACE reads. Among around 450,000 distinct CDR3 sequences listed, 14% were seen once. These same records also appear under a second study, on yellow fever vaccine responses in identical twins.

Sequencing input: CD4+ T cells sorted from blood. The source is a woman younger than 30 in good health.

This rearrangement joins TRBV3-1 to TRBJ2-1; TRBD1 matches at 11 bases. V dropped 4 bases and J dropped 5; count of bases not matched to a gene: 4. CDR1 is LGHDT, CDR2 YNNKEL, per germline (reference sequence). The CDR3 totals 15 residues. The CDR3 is CASSPRDRGNNEQFF. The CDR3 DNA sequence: TGTGCCAGCAGCCCCCGGGACAGGGGGAACAATGAGCAGTTCTTC.

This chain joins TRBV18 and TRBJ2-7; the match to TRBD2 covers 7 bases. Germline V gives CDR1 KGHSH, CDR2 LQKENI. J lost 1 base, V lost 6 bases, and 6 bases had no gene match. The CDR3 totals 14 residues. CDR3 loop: CASSARGGSYEQYF. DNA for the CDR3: TGTGCCAGCTCCGCACGCGGGGGTTCCTACGAGCAGTACTTC.

The CDR3 DNA sequence: TGCGCCAGCAGCTTGGCCGGGGCGGGGAACACAGATACGCAGTATTTT. Translation: CASSLAGAGNTDTQYF. The V and J genes are TRBV5-1 and TRBJ2-3; TRBD2 might be the D (6 bases). The CDR3 totals 16 residues. The germline gives CDR1 SGHRS, CDR2 YFSETQ. Trimming removed 0 bases at V and 2 bases at J, with 13 bases between. The whole variable domain, remainder taken from reference TRBV5-1 and TRBJ2-3, is KAGVTQTPRYLIKTRGQQVTLSCSPISGHRSVSWYQQTPGQGLQFLFEYFSETQRNKGNFPGRFSGRQFSNSRSEMNVSTLELGDSALYLCASSLAGAGNTDTQYFGPGTRLTVL.

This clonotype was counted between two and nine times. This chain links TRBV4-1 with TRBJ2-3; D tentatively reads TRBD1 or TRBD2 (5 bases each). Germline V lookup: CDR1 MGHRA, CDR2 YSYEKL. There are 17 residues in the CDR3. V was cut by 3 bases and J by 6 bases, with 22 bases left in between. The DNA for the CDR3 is TGCGCCAGCAGCCATTTGACTATGGGGCTGGTCGCGGATACGCAGTATTTT. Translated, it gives CASSHLTMGLVADTQYF.

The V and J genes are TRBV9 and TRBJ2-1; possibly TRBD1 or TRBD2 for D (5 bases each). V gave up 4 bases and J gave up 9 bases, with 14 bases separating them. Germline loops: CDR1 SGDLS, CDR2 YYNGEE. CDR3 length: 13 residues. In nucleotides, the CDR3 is TGTGCCAGCAGCCCCGAGGGGTTAGGTGAGCAGTTCTTC. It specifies CASSPEGLGEQFF.

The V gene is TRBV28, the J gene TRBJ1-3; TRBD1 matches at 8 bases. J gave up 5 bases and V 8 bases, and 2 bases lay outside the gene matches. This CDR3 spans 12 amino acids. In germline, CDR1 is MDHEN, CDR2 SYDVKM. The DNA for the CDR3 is TGTGCCAGCCAGGGGGCAAGAAACACCATATATTTT. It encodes CASQGARNTIYF.

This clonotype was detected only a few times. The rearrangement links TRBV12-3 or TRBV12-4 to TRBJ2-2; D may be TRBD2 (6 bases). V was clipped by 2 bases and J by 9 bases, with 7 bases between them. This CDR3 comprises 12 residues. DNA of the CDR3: TGTGCCAGCAGTTTACGGGAGAGGGAGCTGTTTTTT. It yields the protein CASSLRERELFF.

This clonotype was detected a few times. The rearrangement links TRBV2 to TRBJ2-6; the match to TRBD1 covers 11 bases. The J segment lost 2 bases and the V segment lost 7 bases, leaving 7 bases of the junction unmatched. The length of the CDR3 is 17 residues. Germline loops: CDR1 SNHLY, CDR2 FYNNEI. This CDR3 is CASTNGQGATGANVLTF. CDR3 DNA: TGTGCCAGCACCAATGGACAGGGGGCGACTGGGGCCAACGTCCTGACTTTC.